The present T cell receptor beta chain was sequenced within a study of T cell repertoires in cytomegalovirus infection. As for the study in general: Recently described HLA-C-restricted plus well-studied HLA-B-restricted CMV epitopes were used. Matching HLA type, along with CMV infection, was indicated by public TCR beta signatures. Study-wide results and caveats: Carriers of CMV and the relevant HLA type were discriminated by public TCR beta frequency.

The CDR3 runs 16 residues. Germline V lookup: CDR1 SGHDN, CDR2 FVKESK. Trimming removed 4 bases from V and 2 bases from J; junction bases left unmatched: 4. TCRdb used MiXCR to reprocess the reads, holding one entry per CDR3 protein. The sample gives 340,000 or so distinct CDR3 sequences, around 25% of which show up once; 10% to 15% is in the top ten. Of note for this clonotype: Its antigen is still unknown.

The sequence came from a human donor in good health (CMV status not recorded). Some clones in this sample may be carry-over from other donors' samples. The rearrangement joins TRBV14 to TRBJ1-6; 8 nucleotides line up with TRBD1. The sequences come from cultured PBMCs, collected from culture after CMV antigen stimulation. The CDR3 region has the DNA TGTGCCAGCAGCCCCGACAGGGGCCCCTATAATTCACCCCTCCACTTT. Its translation: CASSPDRGPYNSPLHF.